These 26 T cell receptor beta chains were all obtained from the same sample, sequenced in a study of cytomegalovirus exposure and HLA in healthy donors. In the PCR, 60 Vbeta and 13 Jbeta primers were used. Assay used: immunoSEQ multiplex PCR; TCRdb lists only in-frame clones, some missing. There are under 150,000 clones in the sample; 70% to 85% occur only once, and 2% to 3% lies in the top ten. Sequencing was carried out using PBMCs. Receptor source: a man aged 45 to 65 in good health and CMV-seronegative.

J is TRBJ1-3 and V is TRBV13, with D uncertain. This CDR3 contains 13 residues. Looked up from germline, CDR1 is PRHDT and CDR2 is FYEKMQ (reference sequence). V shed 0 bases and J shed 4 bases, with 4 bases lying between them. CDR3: CASSLGEGNTIYF. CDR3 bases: TGTGCCAGCAGCTTAGGGGAGGGAAACACCATATATTTT.

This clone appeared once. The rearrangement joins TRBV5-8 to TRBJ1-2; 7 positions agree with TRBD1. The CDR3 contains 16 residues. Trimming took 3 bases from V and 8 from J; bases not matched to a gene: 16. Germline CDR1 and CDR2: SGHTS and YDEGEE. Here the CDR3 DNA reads TGTGCCAGCAGCTCGTCCGGGACAGACCGAAGATGGGGCTACACCTTC. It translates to CASSSSGTDRRWGYTF.

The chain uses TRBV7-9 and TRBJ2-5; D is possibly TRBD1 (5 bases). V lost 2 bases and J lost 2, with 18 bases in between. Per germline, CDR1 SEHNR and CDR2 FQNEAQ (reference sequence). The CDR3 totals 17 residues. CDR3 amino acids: CASSLLVMDRGQETQYF. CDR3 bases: TGTGCCAGCAGCTTATTGGTAATGGATAGGGGACAAGAGACCCAGTACTTC.

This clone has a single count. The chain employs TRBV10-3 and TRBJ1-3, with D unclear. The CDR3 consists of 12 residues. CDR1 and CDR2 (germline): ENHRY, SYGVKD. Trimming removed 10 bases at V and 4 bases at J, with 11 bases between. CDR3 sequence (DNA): TGTGCCAGCGGTCCGATGGGAAACACCATATATTTT. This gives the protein CASGPMGNTIYF.

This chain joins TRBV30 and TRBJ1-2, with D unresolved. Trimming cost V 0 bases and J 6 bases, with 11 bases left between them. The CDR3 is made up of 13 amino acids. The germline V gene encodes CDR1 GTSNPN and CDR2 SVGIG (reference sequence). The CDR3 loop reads CAWSVTSHDGYTF. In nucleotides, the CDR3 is TGTGCCTGGAGTGTTACGTCACACGATGGCTACACCTTC.

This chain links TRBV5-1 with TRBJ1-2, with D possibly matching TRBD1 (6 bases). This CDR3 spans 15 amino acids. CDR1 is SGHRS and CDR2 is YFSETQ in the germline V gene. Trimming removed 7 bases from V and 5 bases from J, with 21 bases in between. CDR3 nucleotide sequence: TGCGCCAGCTGTGTGGATCCACAGGGCAAGTATGGCTACACCTTC. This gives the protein CASCVDPQGKYGYTF.

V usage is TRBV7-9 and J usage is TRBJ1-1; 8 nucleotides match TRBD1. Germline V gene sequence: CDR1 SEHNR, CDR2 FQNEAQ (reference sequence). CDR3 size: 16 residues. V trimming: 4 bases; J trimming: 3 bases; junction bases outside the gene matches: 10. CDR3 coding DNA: TGTGCCAGCAGCTCCTTGACAGGGGTTGGGGACACTGAAGCTTTCTTT. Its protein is CASSSLTGVGDTEAFF.

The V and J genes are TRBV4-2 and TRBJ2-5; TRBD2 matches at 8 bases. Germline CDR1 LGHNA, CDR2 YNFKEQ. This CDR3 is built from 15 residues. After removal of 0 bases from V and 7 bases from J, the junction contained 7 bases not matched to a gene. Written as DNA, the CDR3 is TGTGCCAGCAGCCAAGACCCGGGGGGGAGAGGGACCCAGTACTTC. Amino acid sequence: CASSQDPGGRGTQYF.

Here the CDR3 reads CASTRDRGAGNTIYF. CDR3 nucleotides: TGTGCCAGCACCCGGGACAGGGGAGCTGGAAACACCATATATTTT. The V call is TRBV2, the J call TRBJ1-3; the match to TRBD1 covers 10 bases. Unmatched junction bases numbered 5, after V lost 7 bases and J lost 2 bases. Germline CDR1 and CDR2: SNHLY and FYNNEI. The CDR3 is 15 residues long.

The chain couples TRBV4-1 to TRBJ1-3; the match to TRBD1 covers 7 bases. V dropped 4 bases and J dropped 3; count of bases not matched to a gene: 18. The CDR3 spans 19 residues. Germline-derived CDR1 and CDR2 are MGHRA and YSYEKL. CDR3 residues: CASSRTDDRVRPVGNTIYF. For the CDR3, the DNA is TGCGCCAGCAGCCGGACAGACGACAGGGTGCGCCCGGTTGGAAACACCATATATTTT.

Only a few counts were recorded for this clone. In nucleotides, the CDR3 is TGTGCCAGCAGCCCTACTACCACCTCCTACAATGAGCAGTTCTTC. Translated: CASSPTTTSYNEQFF. J is TRBJ2-1 and V is TRBV11-2, with D unclear. CDR3 size: 15 residues. The V end was cut by 5 bases, the J end by 0 bases, with 11 bases between. Germline loops: CDR1 SGHAT, CDR2 FQNNGV.

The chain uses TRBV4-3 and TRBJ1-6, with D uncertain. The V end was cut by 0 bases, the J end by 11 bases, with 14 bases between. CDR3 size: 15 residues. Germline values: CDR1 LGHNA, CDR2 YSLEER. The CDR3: CASSQDSISGTPLHF. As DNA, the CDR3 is TGCGCCAGCAGCCAAGATTCTATTAGCGGAACACCCCTCCACTTT.

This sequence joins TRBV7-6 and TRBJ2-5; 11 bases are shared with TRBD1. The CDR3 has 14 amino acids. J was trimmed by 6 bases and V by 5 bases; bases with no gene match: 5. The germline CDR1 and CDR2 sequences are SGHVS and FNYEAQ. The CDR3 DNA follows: TGTGCCAGCAGCCGGACAGGGGGCTCGAAGACCCAGTACTTC. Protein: CASSRTGGSKTQYF. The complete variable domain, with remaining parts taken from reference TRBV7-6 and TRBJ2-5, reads GAGVSQSPRYKVTKRGQDVALRCDPISGHVSLYWYRQALGQGPEFLTYFNYEAQQDKSGLPNDRFSAERPEGSISTLTIQRTEQRDSAMYRCASSRTGGSKTQYFGPGTRLLVL.

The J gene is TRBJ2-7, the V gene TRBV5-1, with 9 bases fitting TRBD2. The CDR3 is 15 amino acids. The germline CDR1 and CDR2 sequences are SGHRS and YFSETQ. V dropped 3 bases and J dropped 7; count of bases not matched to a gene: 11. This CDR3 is CASSSAAGGLGEQYF. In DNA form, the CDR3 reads TGCGCCAGCAGCTCCGCAGCGGGGGGCCTGGGGGAGCAGTACTTC.

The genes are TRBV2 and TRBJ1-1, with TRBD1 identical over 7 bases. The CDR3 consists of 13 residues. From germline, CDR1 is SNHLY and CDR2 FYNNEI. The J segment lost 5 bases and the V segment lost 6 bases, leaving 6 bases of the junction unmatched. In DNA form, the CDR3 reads TGTGCCAGCAGGACAGGGTTGAGGACTGAAGCTTTCTTT. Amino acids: CASRTGLRTEAFF.

This CDR3 reads CASSIATNEQFF. CDR3 sequence (DNA): TGTGCCAGTAGTATAGCTACCAATGAGCAGTTCTTC. The V gene is TRBV19, the J gene TRBJ2-1, with D uncertain. The V end was cut by 1 base, the J end by 6 bases, with 4 bases between. This CDR3 has 12 amino acids. Looked up from germline, CDR1 is LNHDA and CDR2 is SQIVND (reference sequence). Full variable domain (rest looked up from reference TRBV19 and TRBJ2-1): DGGITQSPKYLFRKEGQNVTLSCEQNLNHDAMYWYRQDPGQGLRLIYYSQIVNDFQKGDIAEGYSVSREKKESFPLTVTSAQKNPTAFYLCASSIATNEQFFGPGTRLTVL.

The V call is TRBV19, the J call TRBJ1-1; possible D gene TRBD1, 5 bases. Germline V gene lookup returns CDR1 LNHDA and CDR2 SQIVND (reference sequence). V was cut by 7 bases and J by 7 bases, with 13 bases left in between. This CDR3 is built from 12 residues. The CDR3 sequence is CASTHRSGEAFF. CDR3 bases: TGTGCCAGTACCCACAGGTCGGGTGAAGCTTTCTTT.

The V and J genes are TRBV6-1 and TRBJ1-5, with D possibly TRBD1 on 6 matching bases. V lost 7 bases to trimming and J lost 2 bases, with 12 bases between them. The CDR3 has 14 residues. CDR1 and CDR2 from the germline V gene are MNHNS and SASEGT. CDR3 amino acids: CASIDRSGNQPQHF. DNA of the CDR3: TGTGCCAGCATAGACAGGAGCGGCAATCAGCCCCAGCATTTT.

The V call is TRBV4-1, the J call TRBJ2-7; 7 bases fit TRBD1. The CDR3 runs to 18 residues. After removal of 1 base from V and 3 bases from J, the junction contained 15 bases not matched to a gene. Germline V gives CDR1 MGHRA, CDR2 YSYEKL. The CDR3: CASSQGITRGTEGYEQYF. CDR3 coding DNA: TGCGCCAGCAGCCAAGGAATTACTAGGGGGACAGAAGGCTACGAGCAGTACTTC.

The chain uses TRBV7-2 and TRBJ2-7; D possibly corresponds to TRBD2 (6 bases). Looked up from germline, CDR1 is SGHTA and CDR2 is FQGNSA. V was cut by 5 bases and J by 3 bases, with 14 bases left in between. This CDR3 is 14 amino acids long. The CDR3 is CASSPGGSFYEQYF. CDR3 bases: TGTGCCAGCAGCCCTGGGGGGTCTTTCTACGAGCAGTACTTC. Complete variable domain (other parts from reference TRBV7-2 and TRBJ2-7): GAGVSQSPSNKVTEKGKDVELRCDPISGHTALYWYRQSLGQGLEFLIYFQGNSAPDKSGLPSDRFSAERTGGSVSTLTIQRTQQEDSAVYLCASSPGGSFYEQYFGPGTRLTVT.

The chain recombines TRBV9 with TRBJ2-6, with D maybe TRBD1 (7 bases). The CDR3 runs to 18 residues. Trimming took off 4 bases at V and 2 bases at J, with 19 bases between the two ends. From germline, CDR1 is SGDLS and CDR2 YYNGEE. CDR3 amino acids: CASSPRGGGGTGANVLTF. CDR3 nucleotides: TGTGCCAGCAGCCCCCGAGGAGGAGGGGGCACTGGGGCCAACGTCCTGACTTTC.

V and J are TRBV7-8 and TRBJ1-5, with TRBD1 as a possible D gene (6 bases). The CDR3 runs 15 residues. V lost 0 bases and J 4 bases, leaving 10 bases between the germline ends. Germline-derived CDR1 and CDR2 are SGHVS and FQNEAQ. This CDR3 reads CASSLAIQGNQPQHF. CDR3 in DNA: TGTGCCAGCAGCTTAGCGATACAGGGTAATCAGCCCCAGCATTTT.

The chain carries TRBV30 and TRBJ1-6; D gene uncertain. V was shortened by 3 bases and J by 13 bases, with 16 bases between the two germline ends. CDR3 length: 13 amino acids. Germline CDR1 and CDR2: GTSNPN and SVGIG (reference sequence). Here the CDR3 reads CAWRVTGAMPLHF. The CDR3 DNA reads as TGTGCCTGGAGAGTAACGGGTGCCATGCCCCTCCACTTT.

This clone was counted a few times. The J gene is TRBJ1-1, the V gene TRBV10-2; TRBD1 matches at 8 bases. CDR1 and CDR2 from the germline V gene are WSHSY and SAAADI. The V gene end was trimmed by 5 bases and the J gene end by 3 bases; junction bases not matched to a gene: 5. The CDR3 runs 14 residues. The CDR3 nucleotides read TGCGCCAGCAGTACAGGGGGATTGGACACTGAAGCTTTCTTT. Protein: CASSTGGLDTEAFF.

CDR3 protein: CASSFQGLDTQYF. In DNA form, the CDR3 reads TGTGCCAGCAGCTTTCAGGGTCTAGATACGCAGTATTTT. The chain couples TRBV11-3 to TRBJ2-3; tentatively, D is TRBD1 (5 bases). Germline V gene sequence: CDR1 SGHNT, CDR2 YENEEA. V gave up 3 bases and J gave up 5 bases, with 9 bases separating them. This CDR3 is 13 amino acids long.

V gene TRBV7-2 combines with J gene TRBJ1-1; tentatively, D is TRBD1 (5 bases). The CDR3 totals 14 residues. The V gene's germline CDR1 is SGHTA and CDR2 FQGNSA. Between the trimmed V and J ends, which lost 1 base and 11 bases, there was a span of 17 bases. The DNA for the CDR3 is TGTGCCAGCAGCTTAGGCGGGGGGGGTTATACGGCTTTCTTT. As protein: CASSLGGGGYTAFF. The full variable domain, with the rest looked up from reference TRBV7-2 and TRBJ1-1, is GAGVSQSPSNKVTEKGKDVELRCDPISGHTALYWYRQSLGQGLEFLIYFQGNSAPDKSGLPSDRFSAERTGGSVSTLTIQRTQQEDSAVYLCASSLGGGGYTAFFGQGTRLTVV.